This record covers a single T cell receptor (beta chain). These data are taken from a study of blood T cell repertoires in COVID-19. Clones were sequenced by immunoSEQ multiplex PCR, and TCRdb holds only the in-frame ones, with some missing. The table includes around 270,000 clones, roughly nine tenths detected once. This CDR3 contains 15 residues. The germline CDR1 and CDR2 sequences are ENHRY and SYGVKD. V was clipped by 4 bases and J by 1 base; unmatched bases: 5. The sequence was obtained from a man aged 40-55 years who had recovered from COVID-19. Sequenced input: peripheral blood. The genes are TRBV10-3 and TRBJ1-2; 8 bases align to TRBD1. The CDR3 DNA reads as TGTGCCATCAGTGGGACAGGGTCTGGTAACTATGGCTACACCTTC. Amino acid sequence: CAISGTGSGNYGYTF.